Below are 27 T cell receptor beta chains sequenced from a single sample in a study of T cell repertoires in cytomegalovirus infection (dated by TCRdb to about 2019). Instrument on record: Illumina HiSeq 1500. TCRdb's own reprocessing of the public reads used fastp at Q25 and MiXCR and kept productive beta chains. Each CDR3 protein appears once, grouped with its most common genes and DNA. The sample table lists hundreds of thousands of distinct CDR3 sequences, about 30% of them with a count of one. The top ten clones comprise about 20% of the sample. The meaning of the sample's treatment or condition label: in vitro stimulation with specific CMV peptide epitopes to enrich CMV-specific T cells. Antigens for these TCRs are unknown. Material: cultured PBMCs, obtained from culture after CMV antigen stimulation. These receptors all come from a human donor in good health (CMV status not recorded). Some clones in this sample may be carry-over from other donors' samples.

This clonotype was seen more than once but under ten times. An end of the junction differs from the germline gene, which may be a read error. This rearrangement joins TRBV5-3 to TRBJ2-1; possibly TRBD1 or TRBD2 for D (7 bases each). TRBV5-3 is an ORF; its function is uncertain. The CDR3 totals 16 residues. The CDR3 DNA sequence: TGTGCCAGCAGCTTGGCGACAGGGAGGGGCTCCCATGAGCAGTTCTTC. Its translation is CASSLATGRGSHEQFF.

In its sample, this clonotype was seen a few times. The CDR3 DNA reads TGTGCCAGCACCATGGAGACGAATGAAAAACTGTTTTTT. Translated: CASTMETNEKLFF. The gene calls are TRBV7-9 and TRBJ1-4, with no clear D. The CDR3 sequence is 13 residues long. In germline, CDR1 is SEHNR, CDR2 FQNEAQ (reference sequence). Trimming removed 7 bases at V and 5 bases at J, with 11 bases between.

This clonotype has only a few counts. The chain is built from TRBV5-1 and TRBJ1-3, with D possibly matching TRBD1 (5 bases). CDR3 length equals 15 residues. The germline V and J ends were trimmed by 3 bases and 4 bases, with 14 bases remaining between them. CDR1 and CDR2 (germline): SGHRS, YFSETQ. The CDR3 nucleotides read TGCGCCAGCAGCTCCGCCGGGACCGACGGAAACACCATATATTTT. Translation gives CASSSAGTDGNTIYF.

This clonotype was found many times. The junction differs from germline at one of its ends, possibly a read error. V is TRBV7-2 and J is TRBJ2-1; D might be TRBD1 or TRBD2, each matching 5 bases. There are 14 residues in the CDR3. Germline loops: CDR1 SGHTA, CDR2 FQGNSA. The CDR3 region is CASLPGPSHNEQFF. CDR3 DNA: TGTGCCAGCCTTCCGGGACCCTCCCACAATGAGCAGTTCTTC.

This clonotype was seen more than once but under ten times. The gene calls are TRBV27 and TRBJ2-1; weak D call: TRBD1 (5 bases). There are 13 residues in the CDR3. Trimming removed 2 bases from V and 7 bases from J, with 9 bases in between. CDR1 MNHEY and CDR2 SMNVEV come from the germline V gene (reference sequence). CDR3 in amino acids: CASSLRGPNEQFF. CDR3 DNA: TGTGCCAGCAGTTTAAGGGGCCCAAATGAGCAGTTCTTC.

CDR3 coding DNA: TGTGCCAGCTCACCACTGGACAGGGGTTTGGAGACCCAGTACTTC. Translated: CASSPLDRGLETQYF. The chain uses TRBV18 and TRBJ2-5, with 9 bases aligning to TRBD1. This CDR3 has 15 amino acids. In germline, CDR1 is KGHSH, CDR2 LQKENI. V shed 1 base and J 5 bases; nucleotides not matched to a gene: 5.

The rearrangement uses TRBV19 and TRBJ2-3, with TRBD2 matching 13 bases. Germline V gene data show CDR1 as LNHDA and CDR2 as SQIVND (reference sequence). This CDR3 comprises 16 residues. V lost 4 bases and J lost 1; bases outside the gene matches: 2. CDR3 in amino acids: CASSRTSGSGTDTQYF. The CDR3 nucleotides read TGTGCCAGTAGTAGGACTAGCGGGAGTGGCACAGATACGCAGTATTTT.

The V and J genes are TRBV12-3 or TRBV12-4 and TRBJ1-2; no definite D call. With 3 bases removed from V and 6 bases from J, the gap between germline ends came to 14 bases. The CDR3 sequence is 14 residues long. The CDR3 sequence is CASSFSVVFDGYTF. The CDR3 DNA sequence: TGTGCCAGCAGTTTTTCAGTGGTTTTTGATGGCTACACCTTC.

CDR3 loop: CASSNVPGLATDTQYF. DNA of the CDR3: TGTGCCAGTAGTAACGTGCCGGGACTAGCGACAGATACGCAGTATTTT. V usage is TRBV19 and J usage is TRBJ2-3; TRBD2 matches 10 bases. J was trimmed by 3 bases and V by 4 bases; bases with no gene match: 7. Germline V CDR1 and CDR2: LNHDA, SQIVND (reference sequence). The CDR3 consists of 16 residues.

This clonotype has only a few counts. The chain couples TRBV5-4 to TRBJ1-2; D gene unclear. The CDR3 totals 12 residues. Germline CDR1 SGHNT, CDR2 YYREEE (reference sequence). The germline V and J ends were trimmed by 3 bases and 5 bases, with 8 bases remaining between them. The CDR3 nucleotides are TGTGCCAGCAGCTCCACCGAATATGGCTACACCTTC. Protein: CASSSTEYGYTF.

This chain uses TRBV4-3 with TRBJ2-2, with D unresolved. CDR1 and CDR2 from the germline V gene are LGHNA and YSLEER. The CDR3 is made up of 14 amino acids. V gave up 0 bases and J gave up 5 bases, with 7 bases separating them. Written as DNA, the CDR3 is TGCGCCAGCAGCCAAGATCCCAGAACCGGGGAGCTGTTTTTT. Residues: CASSQDPRTGELFF.

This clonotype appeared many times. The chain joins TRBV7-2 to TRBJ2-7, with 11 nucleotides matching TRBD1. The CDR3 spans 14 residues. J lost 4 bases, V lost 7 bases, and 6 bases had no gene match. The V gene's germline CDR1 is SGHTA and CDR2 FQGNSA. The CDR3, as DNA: TGTGCCAGCAACTTGGGACAGGGGGGATACGAGCAGTACTTC. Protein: CASNLGQGGYEQYF.

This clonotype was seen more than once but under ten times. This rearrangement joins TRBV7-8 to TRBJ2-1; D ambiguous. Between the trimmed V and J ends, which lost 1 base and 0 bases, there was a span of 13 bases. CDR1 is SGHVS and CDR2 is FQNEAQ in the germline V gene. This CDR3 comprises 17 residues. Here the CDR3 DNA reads TGTGCCAGCAGCTTAGTCTTCCGGATGAGCTCCTACAATGAGCAGTTCTTC. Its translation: CASSLVFRMSSYNEQFF. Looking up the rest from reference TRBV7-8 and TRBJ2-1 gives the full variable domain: GAGVSQSPRYKVAKRGQDVALRCDPISGHVSLFWYQQALGQGPEFLTYFQNEAQLDKSGLPSDRFFAERPEGSVSTLKIQRTQQEDSAVYLCASSLVFRMSSYNEQFFGPGTRLTVL.

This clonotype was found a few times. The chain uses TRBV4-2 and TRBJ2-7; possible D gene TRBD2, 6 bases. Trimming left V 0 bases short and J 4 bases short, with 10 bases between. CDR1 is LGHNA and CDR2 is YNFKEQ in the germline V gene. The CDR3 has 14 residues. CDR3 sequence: CASSQERGMYEQYF. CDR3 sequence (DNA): TGTGCCAGCAGCCAAGAACGGGGGATGTACGAGCAGTACTTC.

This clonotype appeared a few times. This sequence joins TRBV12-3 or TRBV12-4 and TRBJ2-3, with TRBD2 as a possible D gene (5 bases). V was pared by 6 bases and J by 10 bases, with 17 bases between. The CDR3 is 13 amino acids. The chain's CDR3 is CASSFSWESAQYF. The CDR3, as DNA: TGTGCCAGCAGCTTCTCCTGGGAGTCAGCGCAGTATTTT.

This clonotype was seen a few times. CDR3 protein: CASNGAGTGSYEQFF. DNA of the CDR3: TGTGCCAGCAACGGGGCCGGGACAGGGAGCTATGAGCAGTTCTTC. The chain is built from TRBV28 and TRBJ2-1; 9 bases are a match to TRBD1. V was pared by 7 bases and J by 8 bases, with 12 bases of the junction left unmatched. The CDR3 length is 15 residues. Germline V CDR1 and CDR2: MDHEN, SYDVKM.

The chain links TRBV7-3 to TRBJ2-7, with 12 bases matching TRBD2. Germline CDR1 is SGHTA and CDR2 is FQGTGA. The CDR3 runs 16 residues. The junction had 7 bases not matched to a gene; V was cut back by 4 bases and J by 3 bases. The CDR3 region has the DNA TGTGCCAGCAGCTCACTAGGACTAGCGGGAAACTACGAGCAGTACTTC. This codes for CASSSLGLAGNYEQYF.

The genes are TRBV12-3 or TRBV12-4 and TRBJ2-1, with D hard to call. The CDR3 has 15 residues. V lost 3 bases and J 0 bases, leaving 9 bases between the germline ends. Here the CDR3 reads CASSFTEASYNEQFF. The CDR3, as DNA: TGTGCCAGCAGTTTTACCGAGGCCTCCTACAATGAGCAGTTCTTC.

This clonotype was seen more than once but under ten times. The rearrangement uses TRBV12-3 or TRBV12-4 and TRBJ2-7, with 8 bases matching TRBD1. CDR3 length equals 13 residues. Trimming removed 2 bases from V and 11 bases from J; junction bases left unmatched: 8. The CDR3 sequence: CASSLTAGTGKYF. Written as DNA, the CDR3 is TGTGCCAGCAGTTTAACGGCCGGGACAGGAAAGTACTTC.

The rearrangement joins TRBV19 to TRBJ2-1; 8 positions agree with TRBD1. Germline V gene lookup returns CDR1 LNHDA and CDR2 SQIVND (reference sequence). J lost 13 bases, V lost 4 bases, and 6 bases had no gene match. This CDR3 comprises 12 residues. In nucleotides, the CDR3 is TGTGCCAGTAGTAATGGACAGGGTGCACAGTTCTTC. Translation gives CASSNGQGAQFF.

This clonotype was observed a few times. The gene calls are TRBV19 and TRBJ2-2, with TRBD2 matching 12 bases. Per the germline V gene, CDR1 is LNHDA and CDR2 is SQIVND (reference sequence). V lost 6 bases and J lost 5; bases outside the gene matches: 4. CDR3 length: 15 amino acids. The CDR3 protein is CASSMTSGRTGELFF. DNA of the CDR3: TGTGCCAGTAGCATGACTAGCGGGAGAACCGGGGAGCTGTTTTTT. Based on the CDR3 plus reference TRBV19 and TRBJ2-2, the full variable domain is DGGITQSPKYLFRKEGQNVTLSCEQNLNHDAMYWYRQDPGQGLRLIYYSQIVNDFQKGDIAEGYSVSREKKESFPLTVTSAQKNPTAFYLCASSMTSGRTGELFFGEGSRLTVL.

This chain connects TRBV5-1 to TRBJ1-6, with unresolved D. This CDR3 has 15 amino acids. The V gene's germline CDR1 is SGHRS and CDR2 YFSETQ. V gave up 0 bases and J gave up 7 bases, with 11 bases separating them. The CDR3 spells CASSLGLGDNSPLHF. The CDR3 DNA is TGCGCCAGCAGCTTGGGTTTAGGCGACAATTCACCCCTCCACTTT.

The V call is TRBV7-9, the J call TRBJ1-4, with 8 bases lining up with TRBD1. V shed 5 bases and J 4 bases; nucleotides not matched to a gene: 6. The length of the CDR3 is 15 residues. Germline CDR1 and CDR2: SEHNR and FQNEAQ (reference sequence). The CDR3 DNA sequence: TGTGCCAGCAGCACCCGGACAGGGTATAATGAAAAACTGTTTTTT. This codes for CASSTRTGYNEKLFF.

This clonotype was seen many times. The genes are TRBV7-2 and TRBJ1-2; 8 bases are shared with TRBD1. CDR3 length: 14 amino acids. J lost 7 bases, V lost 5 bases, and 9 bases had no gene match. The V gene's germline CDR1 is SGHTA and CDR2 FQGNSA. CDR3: CASSASGTGVGYTF. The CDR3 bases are TGTGCCAGCAGCGCCTCCGGGACAGGAGTTGGCTACACCTTC. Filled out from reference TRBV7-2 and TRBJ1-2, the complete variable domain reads GAGVSQSPSNKVTEKGKDVELRCDPISGHTALYWYRQSLGQGLEFLIYFQGNSAPDKSGLPSDRFSAERTGGSVSTLTIQRTQQEDSAVYLCASSASGTGVGYTFGSGTRLTVV.

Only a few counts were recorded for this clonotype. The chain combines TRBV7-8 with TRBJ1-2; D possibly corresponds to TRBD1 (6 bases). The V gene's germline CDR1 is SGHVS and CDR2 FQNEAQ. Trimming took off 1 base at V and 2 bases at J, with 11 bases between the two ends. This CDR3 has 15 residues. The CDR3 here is CASSLEQGPNYGYTF. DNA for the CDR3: TGTGCCAGCAGCTTAGAGCAGGGGCCGAACTATGGCTACACCTTC.

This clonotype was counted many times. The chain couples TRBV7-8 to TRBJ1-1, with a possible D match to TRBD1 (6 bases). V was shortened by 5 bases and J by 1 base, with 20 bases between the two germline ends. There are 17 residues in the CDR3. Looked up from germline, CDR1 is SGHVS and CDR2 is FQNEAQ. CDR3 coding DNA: TGTGCCAGCAGCGATACAGGTGGGGGCCCTTCGAACACTGAAGCTTTCTTT. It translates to CASSDTGGGPSNTEAFF.

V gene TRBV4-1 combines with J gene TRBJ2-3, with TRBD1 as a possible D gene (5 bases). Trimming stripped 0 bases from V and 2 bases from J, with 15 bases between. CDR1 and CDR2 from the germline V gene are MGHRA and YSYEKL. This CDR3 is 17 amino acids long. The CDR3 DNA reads TGCGCCAGCAGCCAAGAAGGCGGCAGGGCCCTCACAGATACGCAGTATTTT. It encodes CASSQEGGRALTDTQYF.